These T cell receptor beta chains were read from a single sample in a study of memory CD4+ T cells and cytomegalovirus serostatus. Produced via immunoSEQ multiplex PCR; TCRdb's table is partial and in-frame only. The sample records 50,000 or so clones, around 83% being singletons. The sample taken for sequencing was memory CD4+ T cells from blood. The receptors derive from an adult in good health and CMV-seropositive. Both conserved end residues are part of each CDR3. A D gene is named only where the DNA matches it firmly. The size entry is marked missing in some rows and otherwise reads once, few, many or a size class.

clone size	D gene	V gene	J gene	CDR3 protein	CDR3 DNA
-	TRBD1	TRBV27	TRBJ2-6	CASSLAQGAPGANVLTF	TGTGCCAGCAGTTTAGCACAGGGGGCACCTGGGGCCAACGTCCTGACTTTC
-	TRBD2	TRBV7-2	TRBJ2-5	CASSSAGGGETQYF	TGTGCCAGCAGCTCAGCGGGGGGCGGAGAGACCCAGTACTTC
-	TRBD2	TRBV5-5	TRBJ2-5	CASSPGLAGGRGETQYF	TGTGCCAGCAGCCCGGGACTAGCGGGAGGTAGGGGAGAGACCCAGTACTTC
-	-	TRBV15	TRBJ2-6	CATKAGGSGANVLTF	TGTGCCACCAAAGCCGGGGGATCTGGGGCCAACGTCCTGACTTTC
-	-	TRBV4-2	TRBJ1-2	CASSQDLETAYGYTF	TGTGCCAGCAGCCAAGATTTGGAGACAGCCTATGGCTACACCTTC
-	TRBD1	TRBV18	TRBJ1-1	CASSPRGTAEGGTEAFF	TGTGCCAGCTCACCCCGTGGGACAGCCGAGGGGGGCACTGAAGCTTTCTTT
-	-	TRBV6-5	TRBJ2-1	CASSLERGFYEQFF	TGTGCCAGCAGCTTAGAGAGGGGGTTCTATGAGCAGTTCTTC
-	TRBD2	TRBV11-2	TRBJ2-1	CASSRTRGSYNEQFF	TGTGCCAGCAGCCGGACTAGGGGCTCCTACAATGAGCAGTTCTTC
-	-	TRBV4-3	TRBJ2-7	CASSQDHIATYEQYF	TGCGCCAGCAGCCAAGACCACATCGCAACCTACGAGCAGTACTTC
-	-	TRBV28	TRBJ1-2	CASIGGGRGYTF	TGTGCCAGCATAGGGGGGGGTCGTGGCTACACCTTC
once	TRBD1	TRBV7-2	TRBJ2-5	CASSPYRGRLQETQYF	TGTGCCAGCAGCCCATACAGGGGCCGGCTACAAGAGACCCAGTACTTC
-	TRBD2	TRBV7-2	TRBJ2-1	CASSPPGLAGGDEQFF	TGTGCCAGCAGCCCACCGGGACTAGCGGGGGGGGATGAGCAGTTCTTC